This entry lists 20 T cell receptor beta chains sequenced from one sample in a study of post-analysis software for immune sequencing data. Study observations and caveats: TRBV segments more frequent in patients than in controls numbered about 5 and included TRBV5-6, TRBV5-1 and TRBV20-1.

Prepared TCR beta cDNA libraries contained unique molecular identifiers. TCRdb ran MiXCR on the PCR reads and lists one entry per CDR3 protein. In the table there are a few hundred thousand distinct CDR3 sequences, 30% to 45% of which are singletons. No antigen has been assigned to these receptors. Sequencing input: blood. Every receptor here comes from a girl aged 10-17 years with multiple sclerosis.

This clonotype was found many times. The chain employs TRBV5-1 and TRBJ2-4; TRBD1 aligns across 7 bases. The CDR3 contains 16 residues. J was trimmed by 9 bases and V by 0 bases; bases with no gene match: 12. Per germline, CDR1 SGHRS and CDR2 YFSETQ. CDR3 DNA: TGCGCCAGCAGCTTGGCGGGGACAGTCGCTAATGTCATTCAGTACTTC. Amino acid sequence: CASSLAGTVANVIQYF.

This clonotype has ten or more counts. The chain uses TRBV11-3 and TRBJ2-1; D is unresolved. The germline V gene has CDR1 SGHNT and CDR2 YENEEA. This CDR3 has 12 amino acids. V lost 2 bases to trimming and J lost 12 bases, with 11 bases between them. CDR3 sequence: CASSLKDLGQFF. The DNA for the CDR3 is TGTGCCAGCAGCTTAAAGGATCTTGGGCAGTTCTTC.

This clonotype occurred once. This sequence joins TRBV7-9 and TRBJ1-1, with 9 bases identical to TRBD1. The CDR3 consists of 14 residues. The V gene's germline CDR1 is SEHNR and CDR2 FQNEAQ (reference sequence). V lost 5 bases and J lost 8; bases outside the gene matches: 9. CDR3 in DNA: TGTGCCAGCAGCGCCGACCAAGGGACAGGGGAAGCTTTCTTT. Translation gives CASSADQGTGEAFF.

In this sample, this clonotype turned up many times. The CDR3 sequence: CASSHQLPGPDQETQYF. In nucleotides, the CDR3 is TGTGCCAGCAGCCACCAACTCCCGGGACCCGACCAAGAGACCCAGTACTTC. J is TRBJ2-5 and V is TRBV3-1, with D possibly being TRBD1 or TRBD2 (5 bases each). The germline V and J ends were trimmed by 3 bases and 0 bases, with 17 bases remaining between them. Germline V gene sequence: CDR1 LGHDT, CDR2 YNNKEL (reference sequence). This CDR3 spans 17 amino acids.

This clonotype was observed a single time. CDR3 sequence reads: CASSRTGDLAKNIQYF. Here the CDR3 DNA reads TGTGCCAGCTCACGAACAGGGGATCTAGCCAAAAACATTCAGTACTTC. The genes are TRBV18 and TRBJ2-4, with TRBD1 matching over 7 bases. Germline V gene data show CDR1 as KGHSH and CDR2 as LQKENI. J was trimmed by 0 bases and V by 4 bases; bases with no gene match: 6. The CDR3 has 16 amino acids.

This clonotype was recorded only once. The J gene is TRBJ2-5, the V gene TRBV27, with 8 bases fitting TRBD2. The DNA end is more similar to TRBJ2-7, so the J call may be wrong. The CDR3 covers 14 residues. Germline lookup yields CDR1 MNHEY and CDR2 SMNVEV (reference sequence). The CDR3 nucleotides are TGTGCCAGCGCCACGCTGACTAGCGTTTACGAGCAGTACTTC. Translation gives CASATLTSVYEQYF.

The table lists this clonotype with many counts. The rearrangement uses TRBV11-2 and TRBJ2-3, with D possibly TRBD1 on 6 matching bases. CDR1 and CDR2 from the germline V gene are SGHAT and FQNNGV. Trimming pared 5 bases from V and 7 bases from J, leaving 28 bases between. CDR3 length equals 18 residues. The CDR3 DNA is TGTGCCAGCAGCATGGTAAACAGGCGCAAGGGGGATAGATATACGCAGTATTTT. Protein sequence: CASSMVNRRKGDRYTQYF.

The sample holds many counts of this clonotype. CDR3 sequence: CASSFWGHAYNSPLHF. In nucleotides, the CDR3 is TGTGCCAGCAGTTTTTGGGGACACGCCTATAATTCACCCCTCCACTTT. The chain uses TRBV12-3 or TRBV12-4 and TRBJ1-6, with D perhaps TRBD1 (6 bases). V lost 3 bases and J 2 bases, leaving 11 bases between the germline ends. The CDR3 sequence is 16 residues long.

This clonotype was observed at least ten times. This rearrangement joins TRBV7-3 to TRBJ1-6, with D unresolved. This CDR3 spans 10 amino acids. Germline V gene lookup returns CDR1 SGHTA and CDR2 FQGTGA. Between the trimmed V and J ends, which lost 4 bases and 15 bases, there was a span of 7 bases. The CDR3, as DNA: TGTGCCAGCAGCTCAAAAGGCCTCCACTTT. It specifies CASSSKGLHF.

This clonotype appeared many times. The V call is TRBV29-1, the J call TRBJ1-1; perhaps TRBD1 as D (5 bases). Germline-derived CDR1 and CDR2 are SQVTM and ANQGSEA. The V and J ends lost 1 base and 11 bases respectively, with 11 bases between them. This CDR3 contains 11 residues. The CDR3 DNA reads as TGCAGCGTTGAAGCTCCAGGGACCGCTTTCTTT. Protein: CSVEAPGTAFF. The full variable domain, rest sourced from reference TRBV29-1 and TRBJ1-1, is SAVISQKPSRDICQRGTSLTIQCQVDSQVTMMFWYRQQPGQSLTLIATANQGSEATYESGFVIDKFPISRPNLTFSTLTVSNMSPEDSSIYLCSVEAPGTAFFGQGTRLTVV.

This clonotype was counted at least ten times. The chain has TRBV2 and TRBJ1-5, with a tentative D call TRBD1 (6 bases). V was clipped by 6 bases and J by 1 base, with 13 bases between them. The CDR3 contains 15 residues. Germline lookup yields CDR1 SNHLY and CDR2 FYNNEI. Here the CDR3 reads CASRGHRGSNQPQHF. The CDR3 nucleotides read TGTGCCAGCAGGGGACATCGGGGGAGCAATCAGCCCCAGCATTTT.

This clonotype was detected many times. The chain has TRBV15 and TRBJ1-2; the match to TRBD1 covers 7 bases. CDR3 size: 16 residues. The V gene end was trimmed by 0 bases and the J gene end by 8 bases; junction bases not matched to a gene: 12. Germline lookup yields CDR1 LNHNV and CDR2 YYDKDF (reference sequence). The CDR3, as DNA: TGTGCCACCAGCAGAGATAGGAGTAGCAGGGACAGAGGCTACACCTTC. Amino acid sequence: CATSRDRSSRDRGYTF.

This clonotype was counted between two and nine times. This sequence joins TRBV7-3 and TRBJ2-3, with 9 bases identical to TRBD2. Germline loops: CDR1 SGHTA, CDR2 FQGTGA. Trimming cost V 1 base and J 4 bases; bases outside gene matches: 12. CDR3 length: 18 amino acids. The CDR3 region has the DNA TGTGCCAGCAGCTTAAGGGCTAGCGGGGTCGGGCCGTCAGATACGCAGTATTTT. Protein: CASSLRASGVGPSDTQYF.

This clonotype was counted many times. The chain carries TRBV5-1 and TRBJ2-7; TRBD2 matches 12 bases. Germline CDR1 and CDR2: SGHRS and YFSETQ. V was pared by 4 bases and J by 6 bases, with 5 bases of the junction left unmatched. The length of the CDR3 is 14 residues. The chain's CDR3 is CASSPGLAGSEQYF. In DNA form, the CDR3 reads TGCGCCAGCAGCCCTGGACTAGCGGGGTCCGAGCAGTACTTC.

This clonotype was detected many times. The CDR3 DNA reads TGTGCCAGCAGCCAAGCGGGGCAACTAGCGGGTCTGAGCTCCTACAATGAGCAGTTCTTC. Amino acids: CASSQAGQLAGLSSYNEQFF. The gene calls are TRBV14 and TRBJ2-1; 9 bases are shared with TRBD2. The CDR3 is made up of 20 amino acids. Germline CDR1 is SGHDN and CDR2 is FVKESK. J was trimmed by 0 bases and V by 1 base; bases with no gene match: 13.

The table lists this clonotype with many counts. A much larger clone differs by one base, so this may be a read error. The CDR3 region is CSVGGQGVHEQFF. CDR3 coding DNA: TGCAGCGTCGGGGGACAGGGGGTCCATGAGCAGTTCTTC. This chain links TRBV29-1 with TRBJ2-1, with 11 nucleotides matching TRBD1. Germline loops: CDR1 SQVTM, CDR2 ANQGSEA. V lost 6 bases and J lost 8; bases outside the gene matches: 6. The CDR3 loop spans 13 amino acids.

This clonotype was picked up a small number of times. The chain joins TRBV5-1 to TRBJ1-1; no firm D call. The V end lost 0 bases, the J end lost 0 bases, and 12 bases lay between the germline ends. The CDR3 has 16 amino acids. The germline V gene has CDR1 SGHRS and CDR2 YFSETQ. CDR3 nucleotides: TGCGCCAGCAGCTTGGGCGCCGCAGCCATGAACACTGAAGCTTTCTTT. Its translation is CASSLGAAAMNTEAFF.

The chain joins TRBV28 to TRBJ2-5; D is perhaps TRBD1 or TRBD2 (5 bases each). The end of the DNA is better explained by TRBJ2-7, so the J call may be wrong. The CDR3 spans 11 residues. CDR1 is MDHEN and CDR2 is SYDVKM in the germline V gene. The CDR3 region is CAGILGDEQYF. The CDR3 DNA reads TGTGCCGGCATCCTGGGGGACGAGCAGTACTTC.

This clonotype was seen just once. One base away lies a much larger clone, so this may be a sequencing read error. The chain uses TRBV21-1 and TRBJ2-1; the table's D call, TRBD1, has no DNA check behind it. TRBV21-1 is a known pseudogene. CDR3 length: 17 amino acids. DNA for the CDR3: TGTGCCAGCAGCAAAGGGAGCGGCAGGGGGCGCAGAGAGACCCAGTTCTTC. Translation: CASSKGSGRGRRETQFF.

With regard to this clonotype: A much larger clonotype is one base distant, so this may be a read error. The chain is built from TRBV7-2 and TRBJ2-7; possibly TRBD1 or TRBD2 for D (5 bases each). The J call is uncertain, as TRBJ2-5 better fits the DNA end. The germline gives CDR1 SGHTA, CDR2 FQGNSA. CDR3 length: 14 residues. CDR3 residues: CTSSPAFGAETQYF. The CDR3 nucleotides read TGTACCAGCAGCCCGGCCTTCGGGGCAGAGACCCAGTACTTC.